The 6 T cell receptor beta chains below were found in one sample sequenced in a study of cytomegalovirus exposure and HLA in healthy donors. The PCR employed 60 Vbeta primers together with 13 Jbeta primers. Using immunoSEQ multiplex PCR, the repertoire was profiled, and TCRdb retains in-frame clones only, with some absent. The sample records around 270,000 clones, over 70% being singletons. The material sequenced was PBMCs. The origin of the receptors is a girl aged 2 to 9 in good health and CMV-seronegative.

V gene TRBV28 combines with J gene TRBJ1-4; D is perhaps TRBD1 (5 bases). CDR1 and CDR2 (germline): MDHEN, SYDVKM. The ends were cut back, 5 bases at V and 0 bases at J, with 10 bases in the middle. CDR3 length: 15 residues. CDR3 loop: CASSPPTATNEKLFF. CDR3 DNA sequence: TGTGCCAGCAGTCCCCCGACAGCAACTAATGAAAAACTGTTTTTT.

The chain links TRBV7-9 to TRBJ2-5; no firm D call. Deletions cut 4 bases from V and 1 base from J, with 16 bases between. The CDR3 has 16 residues. CDR1 and CDR2 (germline): SEHNR, FQNEAQ (reference sequence). The CDR3 sequence: CASSSPRAPGQETQYF. DNA of the CDR3: TGTGCCAGCAGCTCCCCCAGAGCGCCGGGCCAAGAGACCCAGTACTTC. Combining the CDR3 with reference TRBV7-9 and TRBJ2-5 gives the whole variable domain DTGVSQNPRHKITKRGQNVTFRCDPISEHNRLYWYRQTLGQGPEFLTYFQNEAQLEKSRLLSDRFSAERPKGSFSTLEIQRTEQGDSAMYLCASSSPRAPGQETQYFGPGTRLLVL.

The chain recombines TRBV12-5 with TRBJ2-7, with 10 bases that match TRBD2. J lost 7 bases, V lost 7 bases, and 16 bases had no gene match. Germline CDR1 LGHNT, CDR2 FRNRAP. The CDR3 totals 16 residues. The CDR3 nucleotides are TGTGCTAGTGCCCCGCGGAGCAGGACTAGCGGTCTTGAGCAGTACTTC. It translates to CASAPRSRTSGLEQYF. The full variable domain, in which reference TRBV12-5 and TRBJ2-7 provide the parts outside the CDR3, is DARVTQTPRHKVTEMGQEVTMRCQPILGHNTVFWYRQTMMQGLELLAYFRNRAPLDDSGMPKDRFSAEMPDATLATLKIQPSEPRDSAVYFCASAPRSRTSGLEQYFGPGTRLTVT.

The table lists this clone with a few counts. The CDR3 coding sequence is TGTGCCACTATAACGCGAGTCTCCAATGAGCAGTTCTTC. Translated: CATITRVSNEQFF. The V and J genes are TRBV27 and TRBJ2-1; D is uncertain. V lost 10 bases, J lost 6 bases, and 16 bases lay in between. There are 13 residues in the CDR3. Germline V gives CDR1 MNHEY, CDR2 SMNVEV (reference sequence).

This chain connects TRBV11-2 to TRBJ2-7; TRBD2 agrees at 11 bases. The CDR3 has 15 amino acids. Looked up from germline, CDR1 is SGHAT and CDR2 is FQNNGV. Losses at the gene ends were 6 bases for V and 3 bases for J; bases not matched to a gene: 7. The CDR3 reads CASRNRLAGHYEQYF. The CDR3 region has the DNA TGTGCCAGCAGGAATAGACTAGCGGGACACTACGAGCAGTACTTC.

The rearrangement uses TRBV29-1 and TRBJ1-1; 12 bases are shared with TRBD1. V lost 5 bases to trimming and J lost 4 bases; unmatched junction nucleotides: 14. Germline CDR1 reads SQVTM; CDR2 reads ANQGSEA. This CDR3 is 17 amino acids long. CDR3 residues: CSVSRTGTGGVSTEAFF. The CDR3, as DNA: TGCAGCGTTTCCCGGACCGGGACAGGGGGCGTCAGCACTGAAGCTTTCTTT.